Listed below are T cell receptor beta chains from one sample, sequenced in a study of beta chain features in type 1 diabetes. Clones were read by immunoSEQ multiplex PCR, and TCRdb kept only the in-frame ones, dropping some. Here the sample spans 200,000 to 250,000 clones, roughly 11% being singletons. The source material was central memory CD4+ T cells from blood. All receptors come from a man in his late teens or twenties in good health. Both conserved end residues are part of each CDR3.

>TRBV28
CASQTGGETQYF
>TRBV4-3
CASSHGLAGRYEQYF
>TRBV30
CAWSVYRDTQYF
>TRBV5-1
CASSWGGVDTEAFF
>TRBV7-7
CASSPLPSSLSNEQFF
>TRBV29-1
CSVPGQGGEKLFF
>TRBV6-1
CATSSRGLEKLFF
>TRBV7-2
CASSLVGTSGTSETQYF
>TRBV4-3
CASSQVLAGGHEQYF
>TRBV10-3
CAIRKTGGTNEKLFF
>TRBV6-1
CAIRRGLAGDNEQFF
>TRBV4-3
CASSQAVTGASGELFF
>TRBV29-1
CSCRDQPYEQYF
>TRBV5-1
CASSLGGTSSYNEQFF
>TRBV9
CASSVGGAARHEQYF
>TRBV5-6
CASSLSAFTYEQYF
>TRBV7-3
CASSIGPGANVLTF
>TRBV28
CASSSYIGLVEQYF
>TRBV30
CAWSTGGYEQYF
>TRBV29-1
CSGQGRGSYEQYF
>TRBV7-8
CASTRSDLSTDTQYF
>TRBV7-9
CASSFRGFNTGELFF
>TRBV30
CAWSGGGNQPQHF
>TRBV28
CASGTWADTQYF
>TRBV19
CASSIERNYGYTF
>TRBV29-1
CSVAGTSGSQTGELFF
>TRBV2
CASSEERGTGELFF
>TRBV7-2
CASSFRTGPAYEQYF
>TRBV21-1
CASSKVETREVTGELFF
>TRBV7-9
CASSHDRSGANVLTF
>TRBV7-6
CASSRGTAYSYEQYF
>TRBV28
CASSLDTNYGYTF
>TRBV4-3
CASSQEGDGSTDTQYF
>TRBV18
CASSRPSGTGANYEQYF
>TRBV6-5
CASSYSGGSPFF